This entry lists 8 T cell receptor beta chains sequenced from one sample in a study of siplizumab effects on memory and regulatory T cells. Profiled with immunoSEQ multiplex PCR; TCRdb holds only in-frame clones, not every one. Of approximately 60,000 clones in the sample, 70% to 85% were seen once. The sample consisted of memory CD4+ T cells sorted from blood. These receptors all stem from a human donor in good health.

J is TRBJ1-2 and V is TRBV5-6; the D is unclear. This CDR3 is built from 15 residues. Germline CDR1 is SGHDT and CDR2 is YYEEEE. Trimming cost V 0 bases and J 4 bases, with 13 bases left between them. The DNA for the CDR3 is TGTGCCAGCAGCTTGGATCAGGAAGGCCCCTATGGCTACACCTTC. Translated: CASSLDQEGPYGYTF.

This clone was seen a handful of times. The rearrangement links TRBV7-2 to TRBJ1-6, with TRBD1 matching 9 bases. Germline lookup yields CDR1 SGHTA and CDR2 FQGNSA. With V trimmed by 6 bases and J by 7 bases, 4 bases remained unmatched. The CDR3 spans 14 residues. The CDR3 sequence is CASSPGQGNSPLHF. The CDR3 DNA sequence: TGTGCCAGCAGTCCGGGACAGGGCAATTCACCCCTCCACTTT.

The chain links TRBV4-2 to TRBJ2-7, with D perhaps TRBD1 or TRBD2 (6 bases each). Germline V gene lookup returns CDR1 LGHNA and CDR2 YNFKEQ. V lost 1 base and J 4 bases, leaving 14 bases between the germline ends. CDR3 length: 15 residues. CDR3 amino acids: CASSQVEGGGYEQYF. CDR3 coding DNA: TGTGCCAGCAGCCAAGTCGAGGGGGGCGGATACGAGCAGTACTTC.

The chain uses TRBV6-5 and TRBJ1-5; 7 bases map to TRBD1. J was trimmed by 3 bases and V by 4 bases; bases with no gene match: 9. Germline loops: CDR1 MNHEY, CDR2 SVGAGI. The CDR3 has 16 residues. The CDR3 reads CASSSTGANYNQPQHF. The DNA for the CDR3 is TGTGCCAGCAGTTCCACAGGGGCTAATTACAATCAGCCCCAGCATTTT.

This clone was detected a few times. The CDR3 here is CACRQGDGFNSPLHF. The CDR3 bases are TGTGCCTGCCGACAGGGGGATGGGTTTAATTCACCCCTCCACTTT. The chain joins TRBV30 to TRBJ1-6, with 9 bases that match TRBD1. With 6 bases clipped from V and 6 bases from J, the junction kept 9 bases outside the gene matches. Germline V gene lookup returns CDR1 GTSNPN and CDR2 SVGIG (reference sequence). There are 15 residues in the CDR3.

The V call is TRBV5-1, the J call TRBJ1-1, with a tentative D call TRBD1 (6 bases). Per germline, CDR1 SGHRS and CDR2 YFSETQ. The V gene lost 4 bases and the J gene lost 2 bases, with 12 bases spanning the gap. This CDR3 has 14 amino acids. Here the CDR3 DNA reads TGCGCCAGCAGCCGAACAGGGATTAACACTGAAGCTTTCTTT. Translated: CASSRTGINTEAFF.

The chain links TRBV5-1 to TRBJ2-7; the D gene is possibly TRBD2 (5 bases). The ends were cut back, 0 bases at V and 1 base at J, with 11 bases in the middle. In germline, CDR1 is SGHRS, CDR2 YFSETQ. This CDR3 has 15 residues. The CDR3 DNA reads as TGCGCCAGCAGCTTGGGCACAGCGGAGTCCTACGAGCAGTACTTC. Residues: CASSLGTAESYEQYF.

This chain uses TRBV5-4 with TRBJ2-1; D may be TRBD1 or TRBD2 (5 bases each). V gave up 3 bases and J gave up 7 bases, with 17 bases separating them. The CDR3 covers 15 residues. The germline gives CDR1 SGHNT, CDR2 YYREEE (reference sequence). The CDR3 bases are TGTGCCAGCAGCTACCCAGGGACCGTCGGGAATGAGCAGTTCTTC. Translation: CASSYPGTVGNEQFF.